The present TCR beta chain was sequenced within a study of CD8+ T cells in alopecia areata. Overall study findings and caveats: Clonality exceeded that of normal scalp in lesional scalp, most notably in alopecia totalis/universalis.

CDR1 and CDR2 from the germline V gene are GKSSPN and SITVG. The V end was cut by 3 bases, the J end by 0 bases, with 8 bases between. CDR3 size: 13 residues. This clone was observed a handful of times. What it binds is not known. The listed genes are named as in mouse. The CDR3 extends 4 residues past the end of the read, so its final part is completed from the germline J gene. Other DNA sequences of this sample code for an identical CDR3. RNA was extracted and reverse transcribed into cDNA as the sequencing template. Data came from immunoSEQ multiplex PCR; TCRdb stores just in-frame clones and leaves some out. This table holds 270,000 or so clones with no singletons; the top ten claim 1.2%. The pooled cutaneous lymph node cells were sorted using several markers (CD4, CD8alpha, NKG2D, NKG2ACE and others).

The receptor was derived from a C3H/HeJ mouse with alopecia areata. For the strain, the MHC haplotype given is H2-k. The sequencing input was CD4+ T cells sorted from a lymph node. The genes are TRBV31 and TRBJ1-2, with D perhaps matching TRBD1 (6 bases). The sequenced CDR3 bases are TGTGCCTGGAGCAGGACAGCAAACTCC. This sequence encodes CAWSRTANS. The entire CDR3 sequence reads CAWSRTANSDYTF.